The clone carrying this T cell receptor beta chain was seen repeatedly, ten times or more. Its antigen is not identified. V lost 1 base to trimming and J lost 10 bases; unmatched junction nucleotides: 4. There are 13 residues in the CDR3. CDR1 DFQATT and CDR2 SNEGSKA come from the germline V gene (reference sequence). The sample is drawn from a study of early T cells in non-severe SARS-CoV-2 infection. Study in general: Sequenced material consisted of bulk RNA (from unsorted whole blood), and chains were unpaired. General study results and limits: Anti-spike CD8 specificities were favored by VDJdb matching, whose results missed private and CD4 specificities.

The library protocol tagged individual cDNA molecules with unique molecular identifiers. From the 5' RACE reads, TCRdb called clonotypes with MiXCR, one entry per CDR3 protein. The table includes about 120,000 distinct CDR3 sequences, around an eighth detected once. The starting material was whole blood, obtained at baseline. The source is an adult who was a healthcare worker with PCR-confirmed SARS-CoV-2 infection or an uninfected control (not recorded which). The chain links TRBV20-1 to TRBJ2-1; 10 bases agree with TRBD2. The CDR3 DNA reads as TGCAGTGCTAGAGTGGTAGCGGGAGGCGAGCAGTTCTTC. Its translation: CSARVVAGGEQFF.